This TCR beta chain was observed in a study of blood T cell repertoires in COVID-19. Study-wide background: Sites across the United States, Italy and Spain contributed samples from acute and convalescent COVID-19. The analysed material was cDNA or gDNA that came from T cells, B-cell-depleted T cells, or PBMCs.

V gave up 6 bases and J gave up 1 base, with 7 bases separating them. This CDR3 has 12 amino acids. Germline CDR1 MDHEN, CDR2 SYDVKM. Per the authors' pipeline: Reference gene primers were amplified, and this amplification served to estimate nucleated cell counts. Repertoires were generated with immunoSEQ multiplex PCR, while TCRdb's copy carries only in-frame clones and drops some. From that table come the V and J calls and clone size; the DNA was used to work out D and trimming. This sample yields over 80,000 clones, of which more than 85% are seen a single time; 1.7% belongs to the top ten. The sample comprised peripheral blood. This clonotype originated in a man aged 55 to 70 with acute or convalescent COVID-19. The rearrangement joins TRBV28 to TRBJ2-7, with D unresolved. For the CDR3, the DNA is TGTGCCAGCAGCCCAGGATCCTACGAGCAGTACTTC. This encodes CASSPGSYEQYF.